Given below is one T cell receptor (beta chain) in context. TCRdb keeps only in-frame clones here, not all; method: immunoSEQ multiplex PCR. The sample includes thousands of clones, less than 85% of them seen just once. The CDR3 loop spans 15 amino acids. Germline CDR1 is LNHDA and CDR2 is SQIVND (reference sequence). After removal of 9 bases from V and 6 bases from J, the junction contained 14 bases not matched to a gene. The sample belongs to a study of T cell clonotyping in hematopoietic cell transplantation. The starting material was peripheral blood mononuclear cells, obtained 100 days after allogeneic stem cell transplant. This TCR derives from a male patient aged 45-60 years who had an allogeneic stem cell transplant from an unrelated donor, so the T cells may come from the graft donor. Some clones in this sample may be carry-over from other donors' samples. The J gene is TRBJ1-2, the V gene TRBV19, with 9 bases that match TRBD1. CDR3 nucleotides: TGTGCCAGCACCCCGGGGACAGGGAGAGGGCATGGCTACACCTTC. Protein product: CASTPGTGRGHGYTF.